Each of the 29 T cell receptor beta chains below was sequenced from the same sample in a study of T-cell memory formation after mild COVID-19. TCRdb recomputed calls from the 5' RACE reads with MiXCR, one row per CDR3 protein. The table has fewer than 200,000 distinct CDR3 sequences, about 18% seen once. The sequenced sample consisted of PBMCs or a T cell subset sorted from them (not recorded which). The receptors stem from a man between 18 and 35 years old who had mild COVID-19 (a few samples of this study predate the infection). Cell type and time point are not known.

This clonotype came up a few times. Sequence at one end of the junction differs from germline and may be a read error. CDR3 loop: CRAIEGAGGTEAFF. For the CDR3, the DNA is TGCAGGGCTATAGAGGGGGCGGGGGGCACTGAAGCTTTCTTT. The chain carries TRBV20-1 and TRBJ1-1, with 7 bases lining up with TRBD1. This CDR3 has 14 residues. The germline CDR1 and CDR2 sequences are DFQATT and SNEGSKA (reference sequence).

This sequence joins TRBV5-1 and TRBJ2-5, with 9 bases that match TRBD2. The ends lost 4 bases at V and 0 bases at J; junction bases unmatched: 4. The germline V gene has CDR1 SGHRS and CDR2 YFSETQ. The CDR3 extends over 15 amino acids. The CDR3 bases are TGCGCCAGCAGCGCTTTAGCGGGAGACCAAGAGACCCAGTACTTC. Encoded protein: CASSALAGDQETQYF.

The rearrangement joins TRBV20-1 to TRBJ1-1; TRBD1 might be the D (6 bases). Looked up from germline, CDR1 is DFQATT and CDR2 is SNEGSKA (reference sequence). CDR3 size: 14 residues. V lost 0 bases and J 5 bases, leaving 13 bases between the germline ends. The CDR3 here is CSARDSGGGTEAFF. CDR3 nucleotide sequence: TGCAGTGCTAGAGATTCTGGGGGCGGGACTGAAGCTTTCTTT.

This clonotype was observed a handful of times. The genes are TRBV9 and TRBJ2-3, with D perhaps TRBD2 (6 bases). The CDR3 runs 16 residues. Trimming stripped 3 bases from V and 2 bases from J, with 16 bases between. The germline gives CDR1 SGDLS, CDR2 YYNGEE. In DNA form, the CDR3 reads TGTGCCAGCAGCGCGCCCTTGGGGGGACTCACAGATACGCAGTATTTT. Its translation is CASSAPLGGLTDTQYF.

The genes are TRBV28 and TRBJ2-3, with TRBD2 matching 8 bases. The V gene end was trimmed by 2 bases and the J gene end by 6 bases; junction bases not matched to a gene: 7. In germline, CDR1 is MDHEN, CDR2 SYDVKM. The CDR3 has 15 amino acids. The CDR3 sequence is CASSLSRSGVDTQYF. The DNA for the CDR3 is TGTGCCAGCAGTTTAAGCCGTAGCGGGGTGGATACGCAGTATTTT.

The chain joins TRBV27 to TRBJ2-5, with 14 bases matching TRBD2. Germline V gene sequence: CDR1 MNHEY, CDR2 SMNVEV (reference sequence). V lost 4 bases and J lost 5; bases outside the gene matches: 6. The CDR3 is 16 amino acids. The CDR3 sequence: CASSSGLAGGLETQYF. Here the CDR3 DNA reads TGTGCCAGCAGTTCCGGACTAGCGGGGGGCTTGGAGACCCAGTACTTC.

In this sample, this clonotype turned up a few times. The rearrangement uses TRBV12-3 or TRBV12-4 and TRBJ1-6; perhaps TRBD1 as D (5 bases). The CDR3 is made up of 13 amino acids. V was shortened by 8 bases and J by 5 bases, with 10 bases between the two germline ends. For the CDR3, the DNA is TGTGCCAGCGCTGACAGCCATAATTCACCCCTCCACTTT. Translated: CASADSHNSPLHF.

The CDR3 here is CASRPAGGQREKLFF. The CDR3 DNA is TGTGCCAGCAGGCCTGCAGGGGGCCAGCGTGAAAAACTGTTTTTT. The chain combines TRBV12-3 or TRBV12-4 with TRBJ1-4; 8 nucleotides align to TRBD1. This CDR3 is built from 15 residues. V shed 6 bases, J shed 7 bases, and the junction held 10 bases outside the gene matches.

This clonotype occurred many times. Germline and junction disagree at one end, which may indicate a read error. The rearrangement joins TRBV5-1 to TRBJ1-1; D may be TRBD1 (5 bases). Germline CDR1 is SGHRS and CDR2 is YFSETQ. The CDR3 totals 15 residues. The chain's CDR3 is CASSLAPGMNIEAFF. The CDR3 nucleotides are TGCGCCAGCAGCTTGGCGCCAGGGATGAACATTGAAGCTTTCTTT. Variable domain in full (rest from reference TRBV5-1 and TRBJ1-1): KAGVTQTPRYLIKTRGQQVTLSCSPISGHRSVSWYQQTPGQGLQFLFEYFSETQRNKGNFPGRFSGRQFSNSRSEMNVSTLELGDSALYLCASSLAPGMNIEAFFGQGTRLTVV.

The chain uses TRBV6-5 and TRBJ2-7; D ambiguous. V lost 6 bases, J lost 3 bases, and 15 bases lay in between. CDR1 is MNHEY and CDR2 is SVGAGI in the germline V gene. This CDR3 spans 14 amino acids. The CDR3 spells CASRKSIYRYEQYF. CDR3 DNA sequence: TGTGCCAGCAGAAAATCCATATATCGCTACGAGCAGTACTTC.

This clonotype showed up just a few times. CDR3 in amino acids: CASSPQGMDVAGEQFF. In DNA, the CDR3 is TGCGCCAGCAGCCCCCAGGGTATGGACGTCGCGGGCGAGCAGTTCTTC. The rearrangement links TRBV5-1 to TRBJ2-1; D possibly uses TRBD1 or TRBD2 (5 bases each). Germline-derived CDR1 and CDR2 are SGHRS and YFSETQ. The CDR3 extends over 16 amino acids. Trimming removed 4 bases from V and 10 bases from J, with 24 bases in between.

The genes are TRBV7-8 and TRBJ2-7; no definite D call. This CDR3 has 13 residues. V was trimmed by 5 bases and J by 3 bases, leaving 11 bases between them. Germline lookup yields CDR1 SGHVS and CDR2 FQNEAQ. The CDR3 region has the DNA TGTGCCAGCAGCCCTGGAAGCCGCTACGAGCAGTACGTC. Protein: CASSPGSRYEQYV.

The rearrangement uses TRBV5-1 and TRBJ1-2, with a possible D match to TRBD1 (6 bases). The V gene's germline CDR1 is SGHRS and CDR2 YFSETQ. Between the trimmed V and J ends, which lost 4 bases and 4 bases, there was a span of 14 bases. This CDR3 contains 14 residues. The CDR3 region is CASSRNREGYGYTF. The DNA of the CDR3 is TGCGCCAGCAGCCGAAACAGGGAGGGCTATGGCTACACCTTC.

This clonotype was found a few times. V and J are TRBV20-1 and TRBJ2-7; no reliable D call. V was pared by 0 bases and J by 3 bases, with 15 bases between. CDR1 and CDR2 (germline): DFQATT, SNEGSKA (reference sequence). The CDR3 covers 15 residues. DNA for the CDR3: TGCAGTGCTAGAGATGTCAGGTTGCCCAACTACGAGCAGTACTTC. It encodes CSARDVRLPNYEQYF.

This clonotype was picked up a small number of times. This chain joins TRBV20-1 and TRBJ1-5, with a weak D call TRBD1 (5 bases). The germline V and J ends were trimmed by 2 bases and 5 bases, with 10 bases remaining between them. CDR3 size: 13 residues. Looked up from germline, CDR1 is DFQATT and CDR2 is SNEGSKA (reference sequence). The CDR3 coding sequence is TGCAGTGCTAGAAGGCAGGGAGATCAGCCCCAGCATTTT. This sequence encodes CSARRQGDQPQHF.

This sequence joins TRBV23-1 and TRBJ2-4; 7 bases line up with TRBD2. TRBV23-1 is an ORF, with its function uncertain. V was pared by 4 bases and J by 6 bases, with 12 bases of the junction left unmatched. The CDR3 extends over 16 amino acids. This CDR3 is CASSPQGAGALNIQYF. The CDR3 bases are TGCGCCAGCAGTCCACAAGGCGCGGGAGCTCTAAACATTCAGTACTTC.

The chain carries TRBV7-2 and TRBJ1-1; D is uncertain. The V gene's germline CDR1 is SGHTA and CDR2 FQGNSA. The CDR3 runs 15 residues. V lost 2 bases to trimming and J lost 0 bases, with 10 bases between them. The CDR3 protein is CASSLIPNMNTEAFF. The CDR3 DNA sequence: TGTGCCAGCAGCTTAATTCCCAACATGAACACTGAAGCTTTCTTT.

This rearrangement joins TRBV27 to TRBJ1-6; D may be TRBD1 (5 bases). V lost 5 bases and J lost 9, with 17 bases in between. The CDR3 has 15 residues. Looked up from germline, CDR1 is MNHEY and CDR2 is SMNVEV (reference sequence). The CDR3: CASSAASGGSSPLHF. The CDR3 DNA reads as TGTGCCAGCAGTGCAGCCAGTGGGGGGAGTTCACCCCTCCACTTT.

This sequence joins TRBV7-9 and TRBJ2-2, with 12 bases matching TRBD1. Germline-derived CDR1 and CDR2 are SEHNR and FQNEAQ (reference sequence). The CDR3 extends over 15 amino acids. V was pared by 7 bases and J by 5 bases, with 5 bases of the junction left unmatched. DNA of the CDR3: TGTGCCAGCACCCAGGGACAGGGGGCGACCGGGGAGCTGTTTTTT. Its translation is CASTQGQGATGELFF.

This clonotype was picked up a small number of times. V and J are TRBV4-1 and TRBJ1-6; 7 bases line up with TRBD1. From germline, CDR1 is MGHRA and CDR2 YSYEKL. V trimming: 4 bases; J trimming: 7 bases; junction bases outside the gene matches: 7. This CDR3 is 15 amino acids long. CDR3 in amino acids: CASSPPRGHNSPLHF. The CDR3 DNA reads as TGCGCCAGCAGCCCACCTAGGGGGCACAATTCACCCCTCCACTTT.

The genes are TRBV5-6 and TRBJ2-3; D tentatively fits TRBD1 or TRBD2 (5 bases each). Germline V gives CDR1 SGHDT, CDR2 YYEEEE. The CDR3 loop spans 13 amino acids. Deletions cut 3 bases from V and 0 bases from J, with 5 bases between. CDR3 sequence reads: CASSWGSTDTQYF. The CDR3 DNA sequence: TGTGCCAGCAGCTGGGGGAGCACAGATACGCAGTATTTT.

The chain uses TRBV6-5 and TRBJ2-3; the D gene is possibly TRBD2 (5 bases). The CDR3 is made up of 15 amino acids. Germline values: CDR1 MNHEY, CDR2 SVGAGI. V lost 0 bases and J lost 5, with 12 bases in between. CDR3 sequence: CASSYSAVGGDTQYF. The CDR3 nucleotides are TGTGCCAGCAGTTACTCTGCGGTCGGAGGAGATACGCAGTATTTT.

The chain employs TRBV7-2 and TRBJ2-1; tentatively, D is TRBD1 (5 bases). Trimming left V 1 base short and J 5 bases short, with 12 bases between. Per germline, CDR1 SGHTA and CDR2 FQGNSA. This CDR3 comprises 15 residues. CDR3 loop: CASSLGGLNHNEQFF. The CDR3 DNA is TGTGCCAGCAGCTTAGGGGGCCTCAATCACAATGAGCAGTTCTTC.

The V gene is TRBV7-3, the J gene TRBJ1-2; D remains ambiguous. Looked up from germline, CDR1 is SGHTA and CDR2 is FQGTGA. Trimming cost V 2 bases and J 4 bases, with 8 bases left between them. This CDR3 contains 13 residues. The CDR3 loop reads CASSLSGSYGYTF. Written as DNA, the CDR3 is TGTGCCAGCAGCTTATCCGGCAGCTATGGCTACACCTTC.

This clonotype was counted only a few times. V gene TRBV5-1 combines with J gene TRBJ2-5, with D hard to call. The germline V gene has CDR1 SGHRS and CDR2 YFSETQ. CDR3 length equals 13 residues. V lost 7 bases to trimming and J lost 1 base, with 11 bases between them. The CDR3 nucleotides read TGCGCCAGCGGTTCGCGAGTCCAAGAGACCCAGTACTTC. This gives the protein CASGSRVQETQYF.

In its sample, this clonotype was seen a few times. The chain uses TRBV12-3 or TRBV12-4 and TRBJ1-2; the D is unclear. With 6 bases removed from V and 3 bases from J, the gap between germline ends came to 8 bases. This CDR3 comprises 12 residues. Here the CDR3 DNA reads TGTGCCAGCAGCCCCCGGGACTATGGCTACACCTTC. This gives the protein CASSPRDYGYTF.

In its sample, this clonotype was seen a few times. The chain recombines TRBV4-3 with TRBJ1-1; D gene unclear. V lost 2 bases and J lost 5, with 15 bases in between. From germline, CDR1 is LGHNA and CDR2 YSLEER. The CDR3 totals 15 residues. The CDR3 sequence is CASSQFSRGGTEAFF. Written as DNA, the CDR3 is TGCGCCAGCAGCCAATTCTCCCGGGGAGGAACTGAAGCTTTCTTT.

In its sample, this clonotype was seen many times. The V call is TRBV5-1, the J call TRBJ2-2; TRBD2 aligns across 10 bases. V gave up 4 bases and J gave up 1 base; unmatched junction bases: 7. CDR3 length equals 17 residues. CDR1 SGHRS and CDR2 YFSETQ come from the germline V gene. DNA for the CDR3: TGCGCCAGCAGCCAAGAGGGACTAGCGATGAACACCGGGGAGCTGTTTTTT. It is translated as CASSQEGLAMNTGELFF.

The CDR3 coding sequence is TGTGCCAGCAGCGCTCAGGGGAACTTGGGGACCCAGTACTTC. Amino acids: CASSAQGNLGTQYF. The J gene is TRBJ2-5, the V gene TRBV7-9; tentatively, D is TRBD1 (6 bases). The CDR3 loop spans 14 amino acids. The germline V gene encodes CDR1 SEHNR and CDR2 FQNEAQ (reference sequence). Trimming cost V 5 bases and J 7 bases, with 17 bases left between them.